Each of the 21 T cell receptor beta chains below was sequenced from the same sample in a study of blood T cell repertoires in COVID-19. Libraries were prepared by immunoSEQ multiplex PCR; TCRdb keeps only in-frame clonotypes and omits some of them. This table holds about 55,000 clones, 75% to 95% found once. The specimen was peripheral blood. Receptors were obtained from a human donor with active COVID-19. The donor label of this sample is uncertain.

This sequence joins TRBV27 and TRBJ2-1; perhaps TRBD2 as D (6 bases). The CDR3 runs 16 residues. CDR1 is MNHEY and CDR2 is SMNVEV in the germline V gene (reference sequence). The germline V and J ends were trimmed by 2 bases and 2 bases, with 13 bases remaining between them. CDR3 residues: CASSLTARDPYNEQFF. As DNA, the CDR3 is TGTGCCAGCAGTTTAACTGCGCGGGACCCCTACAATGAGCAGTTCTTC.

The chain carries TRBV7-9 and TRBJ2-3, with 12 positions matching TRBD1. Germline V gene sequence: CDR1 SEHNR, CDR2 FQNEAQ (reference sequence). V shed 1 base, J shed 5 bases, and the junction held 1 base outside the gene matches. The length of the CDR3 is 15 residues. This chain's CDR3 is CASSLGDRGQDTQYF. For the CDR3, the DNA is TGTGCCAGCAGCTTAGGGGACAGGGGGCAAGATACGCAGTATTTT.

This chain connects TRBV6-2 or TRBV6-3 to TRBJ1-4, with D unresolved. Germline V gives CDR1 MNHEY, CDR2 SVGEGT. Trimming removed 4 bases at V and 8 bases at J, with 11 bases between. The CDR3 spans 13 residues. In nucleotides, the CDR3 is TGTGCCAGCAGTTTCCCCGGTTCGGAAAAACTGTTTTTT. This encodes CASSFPGSEKLFF.

V is TRBV19 and J is TRBJ1-3; D is uncertain. CDR1 and CDR2 (germline): LNHDA, SQIVND (reference sequence). This CDR3 spans 15 amino acids. V was cut by 6 bases and J by 0 bases, with 12 bases left in between. CDR3 amino acids: CASRRQAFSGNTIYF. The CDR3 DNA sequence: TGTGCCAGTAGAAGGCAGGCTTTCTCTGGAAACACCATATATTTT.

This sequence joins TRBV18 and TRBJ2-6; 8 positions match TRBD1. Germline V lookup: CDR1 KGHSH, CDR2 LQKENI. The ends lost 1 base at V and 4 bases at J; junction bases unmatched: 12. The CDR3 is 19 residues long. CDR3 residues: CASSPRLADRGGGANVLTF. The CDR3 DNA follows: TGTGCCAGCTCACCACGACTCGCCGACAGGGGCGGAGGGGCCAACGTCCTGACTTTC. Full variable domain (remainder filled in from reference TRBV18 and TRBJ2-6): NAGVMQNPRHLVRRRGQEARLRCSPMKGHSHVYWYRQLPEEGLKFMVYLQKENIIDESGMPKERFSAEFPKEGPSILRIQQVVRGDSAAYFCASSPRLADRGGGANVLTFGAGSRLTVL.

The chain recombines TRBV7-2 with TRBJ1-1; no clear D. With 3 bases removed from V and 2 bases from J, the gap between germline ends came to 4 bases. This CDR3 comprises 12 residues. Germline-derived CDR1 and CDR2 are SGHTA and FQGNSA. The CDR3 here is CASSFGNTEAFF. CDR3 nucleotide sequence: TGTGCCAGCAGCTTCGGTAACACTGAAGCTTTCTTT.

The genes are TRBV6-5 and TRBJ1-2, with 8 bases that match TRBD1. The CDR3 length is 15 residues. The V segment lost 4 bases and the J segment 2 bases; nucleotides outside the gene matches: 6. The germline V gene encodes CDR1 MNHEY and CDR2 SVGAGI. CDR3 sequence reads: CASSSGDRMNYGYTF. In DNA form, the CDR3 reads TGTGCCAGCAGTTCAGGGGACAGGATGAACTATGGCTACACCTTC.

V and J are TRBV29-1 and TRBJ1-1; no reliable D call. The CDR3 is 11 residues long. Germline assignment: CDR1 SQVTM and CDR2 ANQGSEA. The germline V and J ends were trimmed by 8 bases and 1 base, with 8 bases remaining between them. The chain's CDR3 is CSMRQNTEAFF. In nucleotides, the CDR3 is TGCAGCATGCGACAGAACACTGAAGCTTTCTTT.

This chain links TRBV5-1 with TRBJ2-5, with 12 bases fitting TRBD1. Germline CDR1 is SGHRS and CDR2 is YFSETQ. The CDR3 contains 15 residues. Trimming at V came to 4 bases and at J to 1 base, leaving 2 bases not matched to a gene. The CDR3 region has the DNA TGCGCCAGCAGCCAGGGACAGGGGGCCCAAGAGACCCAGTACTTC. Translating gives CASSQGQGAQETQYF.

The chain combines TRBV4-1 with TRBJ2-1; TRBD1 aligns across 7 bases. J gave up 7 bases and V 4 bases, and 13 bases lay outside the gene matches. The CDR3 is 16 residues long. Per the germline V gene, CDR1 is MGHRA and CDR2 is YSYEKL. In DNA, the CDR3 is TGCGCCAGCAGCCGGGGTCTAGGGCAGGGGGAGAATGAGCAGTTCTTC. Its translation: CASSRGLGQGENEQFF.

The CDR3: CASSLEGSGLAGGSSYNEQFF. The DNA for the CDR3 is TGCGCCAGCAGCTTGGAAGGGAGCGGACTAGCGGGAGGCAGCTCCTACAATGAGCAGTTCTTC. V usage is TRBV5-1 and J usage is TRBJ2-1; 14 positions agree with TRBD2. Germline CDR1 and CDR2: SGHRS and YFSETQ. V dropped 0 bases and J dropped 0; count of bases not matched to a gene: 11. The CDR3 loop spans 21 amino acids.

The rearrangement links TRBV5-5 to TRBJ2-2; TRBD1 matches at 7 bases. The germline V gene encodes CDR1 SGHKS and CDR2 YYEKEE (reference sequence). The CDR3 extends over 16 amino acids. Trimming took 4 bases from V and 5 from J; bases not matched to a gene: 11. CDR3 amino acids: CASSRVGRGLTGELFF. The CDR3 region has the DNA TGTGCCAGCAGCCGCGTGGGTAGGGGGCTAACCGGGGAGCTGTTTTTT.

The chain carries TRBV5-1 and TRBJ2-1; 7 bases agree with TRBD1. This CDR3 is built from 15 residues. Germline CDR1 reads SGHRS; CDR2 reads YFSETQ. V was clipped by 4 bases and J by 9 bases; unmatched bases: 13. This chain's CDR3 is CASSLDPGTVGEQFF. In nucleotides, the CDR3 is TGCGCCAGCAGCCTGGACCCCGGGACAGTTGGTGAGCAGTTCTTC. Full variable domain (outside the CDR3, taken from reference TRBV5-1 and TRBJ2-1): KAGVTQTPRYLIKTRGQQVTLSCSPISGHRSVSWYQQTPGQGLQFLFEYFSETQRNKGNFPGRFSGRQFSNSRSEMNVSTLELGDSALYLCASSLDPGTVGEQFFGPGTRLTVL.

This clone was recorded once. The chain carries TRBV12-5 and TRBJ2-1; D gene unclear. The CDR3 covers 16 residues. Per germline, CDR1 LGHNT and CDR2 FRNRAP. Trimming left V 0 bases short and J 10 bases short, with 19 bases between. CDR3 amino acids: CASGLVPSGGSGEQFF. The CDR3 DNA follows: TGTGCTAGTGGTTTGGTACCATCGGGTGGTTCCGGGGAGCAGTTCTTC.

The chain recombines TRBV6-5 with TRBJ1-4; 7 bases map to TRBD1. CDR3 length: 15 residues. Unmatched junction bases numbered 8, after V lost 2 bases and J lost 8 bases. Germline CDR1 is MNHEY and CDR2 is SVGAGI. CDR3 nucleotide sequence: TGTGCCAGCAGTTACCAGACAGGGTCGGCGGAAAAACTGTTTTTT. Its translation: CASSYQTGSAEKLFF.

V gene TRBV19 combines with J gene TRBJ2-5; 8 positions match TRBD1. The CDR3 has 13 amino acids. With V trimmed by 5 bases and J by 7 bases, 6 bases remained unmatched. The germline CDR1 and CDR2 sequences are LNHDA and SQIVND (reference sequence). CDR3 residues: CASSSTGAGTQYF. The CDR3 region has the DNA TGTGCCAGTAGTTCGACAGGGGCAGGGACCCAGTACTTC.

This clone was observed a single time. The rearrangement links TRBV7-9 to TRBJ2-1; TRBD2 matches 9 bases. The CDR3 covers 14 residues. The V and J ends lost 3 bases and 8 bases, in that order; junction bases with no gene match: 5. The V gene's germline CDR1 is SEHNR and CDR2 FQNEAQ (reference sequence). The CDR3 sequence is CASSFGTSLDEQFF. As DNA, the CDR3 is TGTGCCAGCAGCTTCGGGACTAGCCTCGATGAGCAGTTCTTC.

The chain uses TRBV9 and TRBJ2-5; 10 bases map to TRBD2. Losses at the gene ends were 0 bases for V and 4 bases for J; bases not matched to a gene: 3. The CDR3 sequence is 15 residues long. Germline-derived CDR1 and CDR2 are SGDLS and YYNGEE. DNA of the CDR3: TGTGCCAGCAGCGTAGTAAGCGGGGGGGCAGAGACCCAGTACTTC. This sequence encodes CASSVVSGGAETQYF.

The genes are TRBV5-6 and TRBJ2-2; 7 positions match TRBD1. Trimming took 4 bases from V and 5 from J; bases not matched to a gene: 5. CDR3 size: 14 residues. Germline V CDR1 and CDR2: SGHDT, YYEEEE. The DNA of the CDR3 is TGTGCCAGCAGCCCCCCGACAGGGACCGGGGAGCTGTTTTTT. Protein product: CASSPPTGTGELFF.

The gene calls are TRBV6-5 and TRBJ1-1; D not resolved. The V and J ends lost 0 bases and 0 bases respectively, with 8 bases between them. The CDR3 runs 15 residues. CDR1 and CDR2 (germline): MNHEY, SVGAGI. The CDR3, as DNA: TGTGCCAGCAGTTACTCCTTCGACTTGAACACTGAAGCTTTCTTT. It is translated as CASSYSFDLNTEAFF.

The chain has TRBV3-1 (or the pseudogene TRBV3-2) and TRBJ2-3, with 10 nucleotides matching TRBD2. The CDR3 totals 16 residues. Trimming at V came to 2 bases and at J to 5 bases, leaving 7 bases not matched to a gene. Germline V gene sequence: CDR1 LGHDT, CDR2 YNNKEL (reference sequence). DNA for the CDR3: TGTGCCAGCAGCCAAATGGCGGCTAGCGGGAGAGATACGCAGTATTTT. Its translation: CASSQMAASGRDTQYF.